A selection of T cell receptor beta chains follows, all from one sample in a study of cytomegalovirus exposure and HLA in healthy donors. TCRdb's copy holds only in-frame clones and misses some; the assay was immunoSEQ multiplex PCR. The repertoire holds approximately 300,000 clones, with 70% to 90% as singletons. The sample taken for sequencing was PBMCs. The receptors shown here come from a woman between 18 and 30 years old in good health and CMV-seronegative. CDR3s include the opening cysteine and the closing phenylalanine or tryptophan. A D gene is named only where the DNA matches it firmly. Rows may omit the clone size; those that give it use once, few, many or a size class.

V	size	D	length	J	CDR3	DNA
TRBV27	few	.	13	TRBJ2-7	CASSQDSSYEQYF	TGTGCCAGCAGTCAAGACAGCTCCTACGAGCAGTACTTC
TRBV19	.	TRBD2	16	TRBJ2-2	CASSAGLAGATGELFF	TGTGCCAGTAGTGCCGGACTAGCGGGGGCCACCGGGGAGCTGTTTTTT
TRBV5-6	.	.	14	TRBJ1-2	CASSLIEIEYGYTF	TGTGCCAGCAGCTTGATTGAAATAGAATATGGCTACACCTTC
TRBV5-1	.	.	13	TRBJ1-1	CASSDTGSAEAFF	TGCGCCAGCAGCGACACAGGGAGCGCTGAAGCTTTCTTT
TRBV18	.	TRBD1	18	TRBJ2-7	CASSPGQGMNSTSYEQYF	TGTGCCAGCTCACCGGGACAGGGGATGAACTCAACCTCGTACGAGCAGTACTTC
TRBV27	.	.	15	TRBJ1-3	CASSQLGTSANTIYF	TGTGCCAGCAGCCAGCTGGGCACTTCGGCAAACACCATATATTTT
TRBV4-1	once	.	13	TRBJ2-7	CASSHLQGYEQYF	TGCGCCAGCAGCCATCTACAGGGCTACGAGCAGTACTTC
TRBV7-9	few	.	16	TRBJ1-3	CASSPWGGQIGNTIYF	TGTGCCAGCAGCCCCTGGGGGGGGCAGATTGGAAACACCATATATTTT
TRBV7-8	.	TRBD1	14	TRBJ1-2	CASSRQGQGHGYTF	TGTGCCAGCAGCCGACAGGGACAGGGGCATGGCTACACCTTC
TRBV7-2	.	.	17	TRBJ2-3	CASSLSGSIAHTDTQYF	TGTGCCAGCAGCTTAAGTGGTTCGATAGCGCACACAGATACGCAGTATTTT
TRBV21-1	.	.	17	TRBJ2-3	CASSKPPRPQVGDTQYF	TGTGCCAGCAGCAAACCCCCCCGGCCACAGGTGGGAGATACGCAGTATTTT
TRBV5-1	.	TRBD1	17	TRBJ2-1	CASSLTGTGGSYNEQFF	TGCGCCAGCAGCTTAACCGGGACAGGGGGCTCCTACAATGAGCAGTTCTTC
TRBV27	.	.	15	TRBJ1-5	CASSLYSYSNQPQHF	TGTGCCAGCAGTTTATACTCATACTCCAATCAGCCCCAGCATTTT
TRBV6-5	.	TRBD1	10	TRBJ1-2	CASGQGRNSF	TGTGCCAGCGGACAGGGAAGAAATTCATTC
TRBV15	.	TRBD1	14	TRBJ1-3	CATSRDRDGNTIYF	TGTGCCACCAGCAGGGACAGGGATGGAAACACCATATATTTT
TRBV20-1	.	.	11	TRBJ2-3	CSARGTDTQYF	TGCAGCGCCCGGGGGACAGATACGCAGTATTTT
TRBV6-4	.	TRBD2	15	TRBJ2-7	CASSGLAGESYEQYF	TGTGCCAGCAGTGGTCTAGCGGGAGAGTCCTACGAGCAGTACTTC
TRBV4-3	.	.	15	TRBJ2-1	CASSQEGWGADEQFF	TGCGCCAGCAGCCAAGAGGGGTGGGGCGCGGATGAGCAGTTCTTC
TRBV6-5	once	TRBD2	14	TRBJ2-5	CASSYSGGPETQYF	TGTGCCAGCAGTTACTCGGGAGGGCCGGAGACCCAGTACTTC
TRBV27	.	TRBD2	14	TRBJ2-7	CASKKGLAGDEQYF	TGTGCCAGCAAAAAGGGACTAGCGGGAGACGAGCAGTACTTC
TRBV30	.	.	17	TRBJ1-5	CAWGSRGRVQFNQPQHF	TGTGCCTGGGGTAGCCGAGGGAGGGTCCAATTTAATCAGCCCCAGCATTTT
TRBV5-6	.	.	16	TRBJ1-1	CASSLSGVRRGSGAFF	TGTGCCAGCAGCTTATCGGGGGTGCGAAGGGGTAGTGGGGCTTTCTTT
TRBV6-1	.	.	13	TRBJ2-1	CASPSLAPNEQFF	TGTGCCAGCCCGTCCTTAGCGCCCAATGAGCAGTTCTTC
TRBV6-5	.	.	14	TRBJ2-7	CASSYSGQIYEQYF	TGTGCCAGCAGTTACTCAGGACAGATCTACGAGCAGTACTTC